The present T cell receptor (beta chain) was sequenced within a study of identical twins. TCRdb reanalysed the 5' RACE reads using MiXCR and keeps one entry per CDR3 protein. Among around 650,000 distinct CDR3 sequences listed, around 7.4% were seen once. The CDR3 is made up of 15 amino acids. Germline loops: CDR1 LGHDT, CDR2 YNNKEL (reference sequence). The V and J ends lost 0 bases and 0 bases respectively, with 9 bases between them. These sequences were also reported in another study, on yellow fever vaccine responses in identical twins.

The material sequenced was PBMCs. This clonotype originated in a young woman in good health. V and J are TRBV3-1 and TRBJ2-7; D gene uncertain. CDR3 DNA: TGTGCCAGCAGCCAAGAGCTTGGTTCCTCCTACGAGCAGTACTTC. As protein: CASSQELGSSYEQYF.